One sample yielded the 7 T cell receptor beta chains listed below, sequenced in a study of blood T cell repertoires in COVID-19. Assay: immunoSEQ multiplex PCR; the TCRdb copy retains only in-frame clones and omits some. This sample carries around 24,000 clones, approximately 77% of them seen once, and the ten largest clones take less than 15%. The sequencing sample was made of peripheral blood. The source is an older man with active or convalescent COVID-19.

This clone is judged medium-sized (0.01 to 0.1%). The rearrangement uses TRBV9 and TRBJ1-4, with 7 positions matching TRBD1. Germline V lookup: CDR1 SGDLS, CDR2 YYNGEE. CDR3 size: 14 residues. V was pared by 0 bases and J by 6 bases, with 2 bases of the junction left unmatched. The CDR3 spells CASSVGQGHEKLFF. The CDR3 bases are TGTGCCAGCAGCGTAGGACAGGGACATGAAAAACTGTTTTTT.

A single count supports this clone. The chain employs TRBV19 and TRBJ1-6; D perhaps matches TRBD1 (6 bases). Trimming took off 9 bases at V and 5 bases at J, with 17 bases between the two ends. Germline assignment: CDR1 LNHDA and CDR2 SQIVND (reference sequence). The CDR3 loop spans 15 amino acids. The CDR3: CASRKGTLDNSPLHF. The DNA of the CDR3 is TGTGCCAGCCGAAAAGGGACACTAGATAATTCACCCCTCCACTTT. Supplemented by reference TRBV19 and TRBJ1-6, the full variable domain reads DGGITQSPKYLFRKEGQNVTLSCEQNLNHDAMYWYRQDPGQGLRLIYYSQIVNDFQKGDIAEGYSVSREKKESFPLTVTSAQKNPTAFYLCASRKGTLDNSPLHFGNGTRLTVT.

V usage is TRBV5-1 and J usage is TRBJ2-3, with TRBD2 as a possible D gene (6 bases). The CDR3 runs to 16 residues. The V and J ends lost 4 bases and 1 base respectively, with 16 bases between them. CDR1 SGHRS and CDR2 YFSETQ come from the germline V gene. In DNA form, the CDR3 reads TGCGCCAGCAGCCCGGGACTGGGTGAGCGCACAGATACGCAGTATTTT. Translated, it gives CASSPGLGERTDTQYF.

This clone has a handful of counts. V gene TRBV11-2 combines with J gene TRBJ1-4, with D possibly being TRBD1 (6 bases). This CDR3 comprises 15 residues. V lost 4 bases and J 8 bases, leaving 17 bases between the germline ends. The germline gives CDR1 SGHAT, CDR2 FQNNGV. This CDR3 reads CASSSFGGAEEKLFF. CDR3 nucleotide sequence: TGTGCCAGCAGCTCGTTCGGGGGGGCTGAAGAAAAACTGTTTTTT.

The J gene is TRBJ2-2, the V gene TRBV24-1; 9 nucleotides line up with TRBD1. The length of the CDR3 is 16 residues. Trimming at V came to 4 bases and at J to 3 bases, leaving 5 bases not matched to a gene. Looked up from germline, CDR1 is KGHDR and CDR2 is SFDVKD. The CDR3 reads CATSDTGTGYTGELFF. The CDR3 DNA is TGTGCCACCAGTGACACCGGGACAGGGTACACCGGGGAGCTGTTTTTT.

The J gene is TRBJ2-7, the V gene TRBV5-6; weak D call: TRBD1 (6 bases). Germline loops: CDR1 SGHDT, CDR2 YYEEEE. Trimming cost V 4 bases and J 2 bases, with 10 bases left between them. CDR3 length equals 13 residues. CDR3 amino acids: CASSPTGTYEQYF. CDR3 nucleotides: TGTGCCAGCAGCCCAACAGGGACCTACGAGCAGTACTTC.

This chain uses TRBV5-1 with TRBJ2-7; 7 bases line up with TRBD1. Germline CDR1 SGHRS, CDR2 YFSETQ. J lost 2 bases, V lost 4 bases, and 9 bases had no gene match. There are 15 residues in the CDR3. CDR3 sequence reads: CASSTIQGTTYEQYF. The CDR3 DNA reads TGCGCCAGCAGCACAATACAGGGGACCACCTACGAGCAGTACTTC.